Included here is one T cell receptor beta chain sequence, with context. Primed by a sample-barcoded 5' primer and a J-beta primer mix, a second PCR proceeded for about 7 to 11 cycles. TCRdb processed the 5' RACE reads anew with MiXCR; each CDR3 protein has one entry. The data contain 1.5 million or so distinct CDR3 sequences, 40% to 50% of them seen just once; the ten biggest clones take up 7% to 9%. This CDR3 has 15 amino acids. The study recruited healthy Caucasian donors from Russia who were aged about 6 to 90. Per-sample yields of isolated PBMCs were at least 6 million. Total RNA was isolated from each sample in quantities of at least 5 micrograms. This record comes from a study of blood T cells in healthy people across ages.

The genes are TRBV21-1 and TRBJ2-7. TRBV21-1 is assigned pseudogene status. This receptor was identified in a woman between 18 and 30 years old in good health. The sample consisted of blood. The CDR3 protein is CASSPGNRGSYEQYF. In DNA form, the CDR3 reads TGTGCCAGCAGCCCTGGGAACAGGGGCTCCTACGAGCAGTACTTC.